Below, 2 T cell receptor beta chains from the same sample are listed, as sequenced in a study of radiation and T cells in renal cell carcinoma. Time point specified: baseline pretreatment blood. Indicated treatment: 15 Gy SBRT to primary tumor, nephrectomy 4 weeks later. Only in-frame clones appear in the TCRdb table, and some are missing; sequencing was by immunoSEQ multiplex PCR. The sample lists some 100,000 clones; roughly four fifths were seen once. The sample here was blood, taken from a patient whose treatment included radiotherapy and nephrectomy. Receptors originate from a man aged 55 to 69 with renal cell carcinoma.

V usage is TRBV9 and J usage is TRBJ2-7, with D hard to call. This CDR3 has 17 residues. V lost 0 bases and J 7 bases, leaving 23 bases between the germline ends. Looked up from germline, CDR1 is SGDLS and CDR2 is YYNGEE. CDR3 protein: CASSVEPAGTVPGEQYF. For the CDR3, the DNA is TGTGCCAGCAGCGTAGAACCCGCAGGAACGGTTCCGGGTGAGCAGTACTTC. The full variable domain, with the rest looked up from reference TRBV9 and TRBJ2-7, is DSGVTQTPKHLITATGQRVTLRCSPRSGDLSVYWYQQSLDQGLQFLIQYYNGEERAKGNILERFSAQQFPDLHSELNLSSLELGDSALYFCASSVEPAGTVPGEQYFGPGTRLTVT.

The CDR3 coding sequence is TGTGCCACCAGCAGAGGGGTCGAAAACATTCAGTACTTC. It encodes CATSRGVENIQYF. V usage is TRBV15 and J usage is TRBJ2-4; D remains ambiguous. This CDR3 is built from 13 residues. The germline V gene encodes CDR1 LNHNV and CDR2 YYDKDF (reference sequence). Trimming cost V 1 base and J 5 bases, with 6 bases left between them.